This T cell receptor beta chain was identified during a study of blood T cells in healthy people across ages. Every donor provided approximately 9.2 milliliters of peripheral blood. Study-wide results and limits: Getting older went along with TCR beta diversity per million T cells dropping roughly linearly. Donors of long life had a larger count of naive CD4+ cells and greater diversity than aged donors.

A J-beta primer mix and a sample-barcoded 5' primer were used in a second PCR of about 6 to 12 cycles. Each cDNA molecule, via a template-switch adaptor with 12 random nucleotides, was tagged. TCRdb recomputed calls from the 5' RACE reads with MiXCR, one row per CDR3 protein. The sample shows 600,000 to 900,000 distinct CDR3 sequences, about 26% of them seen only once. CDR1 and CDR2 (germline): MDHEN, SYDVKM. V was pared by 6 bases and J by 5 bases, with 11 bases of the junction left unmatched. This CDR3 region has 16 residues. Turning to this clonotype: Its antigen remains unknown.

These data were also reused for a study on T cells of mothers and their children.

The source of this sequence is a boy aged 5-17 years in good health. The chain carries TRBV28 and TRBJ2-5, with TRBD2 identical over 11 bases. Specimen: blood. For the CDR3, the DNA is TGTGCCAGCAGGGTAGCGGGAGGGCCGGGATATGAGACCCAGTACTTC. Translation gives CASRVAGGPGYETQYF.